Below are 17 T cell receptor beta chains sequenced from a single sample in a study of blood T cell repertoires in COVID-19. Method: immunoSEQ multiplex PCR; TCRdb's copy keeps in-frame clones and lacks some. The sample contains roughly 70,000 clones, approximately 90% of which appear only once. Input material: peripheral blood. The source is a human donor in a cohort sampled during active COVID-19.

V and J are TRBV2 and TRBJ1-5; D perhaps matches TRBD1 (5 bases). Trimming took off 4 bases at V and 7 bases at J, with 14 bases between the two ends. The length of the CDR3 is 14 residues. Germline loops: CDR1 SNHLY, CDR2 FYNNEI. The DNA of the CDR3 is TGTGCCAGCAGTGGGTGGGGGGTCAACCAGCCCCAGCATTTT. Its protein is CASSGWGVNQPQHF.

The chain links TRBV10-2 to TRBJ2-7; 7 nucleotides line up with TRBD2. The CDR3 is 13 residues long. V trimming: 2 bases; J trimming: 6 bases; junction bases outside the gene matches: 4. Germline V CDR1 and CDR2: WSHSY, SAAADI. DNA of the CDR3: TGCGCCAGCAGTGAGATATCGGGAGGCGAGCAGTACTTC. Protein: CASSEISGGEQYF.

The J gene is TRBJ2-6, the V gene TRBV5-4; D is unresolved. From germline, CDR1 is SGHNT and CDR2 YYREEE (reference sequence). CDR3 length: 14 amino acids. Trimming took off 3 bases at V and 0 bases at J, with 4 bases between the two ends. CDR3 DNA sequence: TGTGCCAGCAGCTCGTCCTCTGGGGCCAACGTCCTGACTTTC. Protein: CASSSSSGANVLTF. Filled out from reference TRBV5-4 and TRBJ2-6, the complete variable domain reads ETGVTQSPTHLIKTRGQQVTLRCSSQSGHNTVSWYQQALGQGPQFIFQYYREEENGRGNFPPRFSGLQFPNYSSELNVNALELDDSALYLCASSSSSGANVLTFGAGSRLTVL.

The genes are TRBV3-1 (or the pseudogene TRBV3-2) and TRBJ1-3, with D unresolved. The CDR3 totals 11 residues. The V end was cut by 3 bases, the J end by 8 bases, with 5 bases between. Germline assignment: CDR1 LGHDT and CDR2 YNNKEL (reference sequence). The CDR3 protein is CASSHLDTIYF. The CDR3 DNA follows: TGTGCCAGCAGCCATTTAGACACCATATATTTT.

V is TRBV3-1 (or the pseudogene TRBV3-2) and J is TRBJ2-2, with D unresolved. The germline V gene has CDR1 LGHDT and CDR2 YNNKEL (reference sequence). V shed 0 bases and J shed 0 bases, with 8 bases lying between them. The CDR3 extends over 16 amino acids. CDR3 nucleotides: TGTGCCAGCAGCCAAGAGAGCTACCCGAACACCGGGGAGCTGTTTTTT. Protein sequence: CASSQESYPNTGELFF.

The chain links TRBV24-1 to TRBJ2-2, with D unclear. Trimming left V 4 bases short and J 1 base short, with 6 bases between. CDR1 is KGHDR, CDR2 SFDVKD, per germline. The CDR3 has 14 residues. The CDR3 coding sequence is TGTGCCACCAGTGACCTCGTGAACACCGGGGAGCTGTTTTTT. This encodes CATSDLVNTGELFF.

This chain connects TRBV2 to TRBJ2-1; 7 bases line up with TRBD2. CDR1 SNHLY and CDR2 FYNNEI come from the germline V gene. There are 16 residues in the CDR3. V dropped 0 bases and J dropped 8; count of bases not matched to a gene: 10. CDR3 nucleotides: TGTGCCAGCAGTGAAGCGCTTCTAGGCGGGAGCCATGAGCAGTTCTTC. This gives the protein CASSEALLGGSHEQFF.

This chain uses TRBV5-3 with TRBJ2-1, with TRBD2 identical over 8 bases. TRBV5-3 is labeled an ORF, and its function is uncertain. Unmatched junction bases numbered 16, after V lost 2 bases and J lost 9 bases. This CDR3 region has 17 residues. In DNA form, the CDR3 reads TGTGCCAGAAGCTTACTGCCTTCACGGGAGGGCCCAAGTGAGCAGTTCTTC. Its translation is CARSLLPSREGPSEQFF.

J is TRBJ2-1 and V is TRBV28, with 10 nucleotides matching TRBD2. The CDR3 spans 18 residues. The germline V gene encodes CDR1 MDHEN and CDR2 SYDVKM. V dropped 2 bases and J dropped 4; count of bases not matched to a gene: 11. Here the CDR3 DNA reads TGTGCCAGCAGTTTAACAACCAGCGGGAGGGGGGATTACAATGAGCAGTTCTTC. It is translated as CASSLTTSGRGDYNEQFF.

CDR3 sequence: CASSEKIRRGNEQFF. CDR3 DNA sequence: TGTGCCAGCAGTGAAAAGATAAGGAGGGGCAATGAGCAGTTCTTC. The V and J genes are TRBV2 and TRBJ2-1; tentative D call: TRBD2 (6 bases). Per germline, CDR1 SNHLY and CDR2 FYNNEI. There are 15 residues in the CDR3. V lost 2 bases and J 6 bases, leaving 14 bases between the germline ends.

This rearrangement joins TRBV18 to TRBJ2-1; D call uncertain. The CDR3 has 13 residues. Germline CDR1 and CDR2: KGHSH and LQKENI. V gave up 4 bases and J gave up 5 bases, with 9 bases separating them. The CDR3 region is CASSQNRDNEQFF. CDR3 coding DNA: TGTGCCAGCTCACAGAACCGGGACAATGAGCAGTTCTTC.

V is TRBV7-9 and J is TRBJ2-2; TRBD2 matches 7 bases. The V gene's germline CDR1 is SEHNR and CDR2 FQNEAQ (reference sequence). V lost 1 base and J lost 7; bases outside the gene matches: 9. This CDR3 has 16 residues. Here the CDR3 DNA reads TGTGCCAGCAGCTTAGACCACGGGAGGTTTGGCGGGGAGCTGTTTTTT. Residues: CASSLDHGRFGGELFF.

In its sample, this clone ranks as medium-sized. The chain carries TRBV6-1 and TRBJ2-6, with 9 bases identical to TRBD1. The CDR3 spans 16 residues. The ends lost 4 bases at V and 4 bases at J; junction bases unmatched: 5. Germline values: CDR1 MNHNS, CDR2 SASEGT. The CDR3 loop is CASSAGTGSGANVLTF. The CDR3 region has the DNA TGTGCCAGCAGTGCGGGGACAGGGTCCGGGGCCAACGTCCTGACTTTC.

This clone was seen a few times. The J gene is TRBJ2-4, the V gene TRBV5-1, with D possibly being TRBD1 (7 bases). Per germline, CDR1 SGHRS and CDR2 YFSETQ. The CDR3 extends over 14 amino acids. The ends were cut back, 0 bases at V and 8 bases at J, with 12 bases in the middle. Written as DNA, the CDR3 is TGCGCCAGCAGCTTGGGGCAGGGGGGAGACATTCAGTACTTC. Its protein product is CASSLGQGGDIQYF. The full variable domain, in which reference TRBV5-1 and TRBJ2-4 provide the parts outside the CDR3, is KAGVTQTPRYLIKTRGQQVTLSCSPISGHRSVSWYQQTPGQGLQFLFEYFSETQRNKGNFPGRFSGRQFSNSRSEMNVSTLELGDSALYLCASSLGQGGDIQYFGAGTRLSVL.

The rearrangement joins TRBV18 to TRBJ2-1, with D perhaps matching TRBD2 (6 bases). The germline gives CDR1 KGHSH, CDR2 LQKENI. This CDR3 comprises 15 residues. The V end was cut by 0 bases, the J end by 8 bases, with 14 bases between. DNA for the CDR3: TGTGCCAGCTCACCACCTAGGGCCTGGGAGGATGAGCAGTTCTTC. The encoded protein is CASSPPRAWEDEQFF.

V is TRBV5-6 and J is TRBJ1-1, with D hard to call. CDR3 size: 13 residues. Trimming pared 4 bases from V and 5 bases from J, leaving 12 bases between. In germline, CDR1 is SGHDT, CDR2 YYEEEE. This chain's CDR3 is CASSRGGFTEAFF. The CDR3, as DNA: TGTGCCAGCAGCCGTGGAGGATTTACTGAAGCTTTCTTT.

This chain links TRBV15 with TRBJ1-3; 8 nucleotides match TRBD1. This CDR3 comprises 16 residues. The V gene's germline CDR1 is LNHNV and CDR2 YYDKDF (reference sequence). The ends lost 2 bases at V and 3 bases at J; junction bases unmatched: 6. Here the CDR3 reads CATSRSGGADGNTIYF. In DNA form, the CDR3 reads TGTGCCACCAGCAGATCAGGGGGCGCGGATGGAAACACCATATATTTT.